This T cell receptor (beta chain) came from a study of shared clonotypes between healthy human individuals. Study information: Ranging from 18 to 49 in age, donors were two women and a few men.

Germline CDR1 reads LNHDA; CDR2 reads SQIVND (reference sequence). The CDR3 length is 13 residues. Trimming removed 1 base from V and 7 bases from J, with 10 bases in between. The donors, all of them Caucasian adults, lived in Nashville, Tennessee. The assay was immunoSEQ multiplex PCR, and TCRdb's table has in-frame clones only and misses some. Of about 2.4 million clones listed, approximately 92% were seen once; the top ten hold roughly 0.14%. The V gene is TRBV19, the J gene TRBJ2-5, with D tentatively TRBD2 (5 bases). The sample comprised naive CD4+ T cells sorted from blood. Regarding subset: CD45RA+ positively selected. The sequence was obtained from a man between 18 and 35 years old in good health. CDR3 sequence: CASSIGPGVTQYF. The CDR3 region has the DNA TGTGCCAGTAGTATAGGCCCCGGGGTGACCCAGTACTTC.